The clone carrying this T cell receptor beta chain was detected a few times. Antigen: not known. This entry comes from a study of T cells in Graves' hyperthyroidism and ophthalmopathy. Across the whole study: Peripheral blood was collected at initial diagnosis, before any treatment.

Authors of the study amplified TCR beta CDR3 regions from RNA transcripts. HTBI primers were the set used in a first-round RT-PCR of the TCR CDR3. TCRdb independently ran MiXCR on the multiplex PCR reads; one entry per CDR3 protein. The profile shows about 600,000 distinct CDR3 sequences, about 14% of them singletons. Germline V gene lookup returns CDR1 SGHTA and CDR2 FQGTGA. The CDR3 has 15 amino acids. Trimming removed 2 bases from V and 3 bases from J, with 13 bases in between. Study observations and caveats: Among clonotypes expanded in thyroid above 0.001, most were also found in blood.

The sequence was collected from a woman aged 45-60 years with Graves' ophthalmopathy. The J gene is TRBJ1-2, the V gene TRBV7-3; weak D call: TRBD1 (5 bases). Sequencing was done on a sample of blood. CDR3 coding DNA: TGTGCCAGCAGCTTATATCCAGGGCCCGACTATGGCTACACCTTC. Protein product: CASSLYPGPDYGYTF.